The 18 T cell receptor beta chains presented below share a single source sample, sequenced in a study of OX40 agonist ivuxolimab in advanced cancers. Sequencing was performed with immunoSEQ multiplex PCR; in TCRdb, only in-frame clones are kept and a portion is missing. The sample holds 110,000 or so clones, approximately 89% seen once. Here the sequenced sample was CD4+ or CD8+ T cells sorted from blood, taken in a trial of the OX40 agonist ivuxolimab. These receptors originate from an adult with an advanced solid tumor such as melanoma, head and neck, liver or kidney cancer.

The chain recombines TRBV29-1 with TRBJ2-1; 11 positions agree with TRBD2. The CDR3 runs 15 residues. Germline CDR1 and CDR2: SQVTM and ANQGSEA. The V gene end was trimmed by 4 bases and the J gene end by 7 bases; junction bases not matched to a gene: 9. The CDR3 nucleotides are TGCAGCGTTGCCTTTGGTGCTAGCGGGAGGAATGAGCAGTTCTTC. Its protein is CSVAFGASGRNEQFF.

The rearrangement uses TRBV5-1 and TRBJ2-5, with 7 bases that match TRBD1. This CDR3 has 14 residues. The junction had 3 bases not matched to a gene; V was cut back by 3 bases and J by 1 base. Germline V CDR1 and CDR2: SGHRS, YFSETQ. This CDR3 reads CASSSGQTQETQYF. The CDR3 DNA follows: TGCGCCAGCAGCTCGGGACAGACCCAAGAGACCCAGTACTTC.

This CDR3 reads CASGLAGNTGELFF. The DNA for the CDR3 is TGTGCCAGCGGGCTAGCGGGTAACACCGGGGAGCTGTTTTTT. The chain links TRBV25-1 to TRBJ2-2, with 8 bases aligning to TRBD2. Germline V lookup: CDR1 MGHDK, CDR2 SYGVNS. This CDR3 contains 14 residues. The ends lost 8 bases at V and 2 bases at J; junction bases unmatched: 4.

V and J are TRBV6-5 and TRBJ2-7; 9 bases fit TRBD2. Germline V lookup: CDR1 MNHEY, CDR2 SVGAGI. There are 14 residues in the CDR3. V gave up 6 bases and J gave up 2 bases; unmatched junction bases: 5. CDR3 amino acids: CASSMIAGAYEQYF. The CDR3 coding sequence is TGTGCCAGCAGCATGATAGCGGGAGCCTACGAGCAGTACTTC.

The rearrangement links TRBV5-1 to TRBJ2-3; no firm D call. This CDR3 has 14 residues. The V gene's germline CDR1 is SGHRS and CDR2 YFSETQ. Trimming cost V 0 bases and J 2 bases, with 7 bases left between them. CDR3 in DNA: TGCGCCAGCAGCTTGGACCTAAACACAGATACGCAGTATTTT. It yields the protein CASSLDLNTDTQYF. Full variable domain (outside the CDR3, taken from reference TRBV5-1 and TRBJ2-3): KAGVTQTPRYLIKTRGQQVTLSCSPISGHRSVSWYQQTPGQGLQFLFEYFSETQRNKGNFPGRFSGRQFSNSRSEMNVSTLELGDSALYLCASSLDLNTDTQYFGPGTRLTVL.

This chain's CDR3 is CASSFRDRGAFF. In DNA, the CDR3 is TGTGCCAGCAGCTTCCGGGACAGGGGAGCTTTCTTT. The chain uses TRBV5-6 and TRBJ1-1; 10 bases line up with TRBD1. The junction had 2 bases not matched to a gene; V was cut back by 2 bases and J by 10 bases. The CDR3 extends over 12 amino acids. From germline, CDR1 is SGHDT and CDR2 YYEEEE.

The chain uses TRBV19 and TRBJ1-1, with D hard to call. The germline V gene encodes CDR1 LNHDA and CDR2 SQIVND (reference sequence). Trimming stripped 6 bases from V and 1 base from J, with 9 bases between. The CDR3 length is 13 residues. For the CDR3, the DNA is TGTGCCAGTAGCCAGATAGGGAACACTGAAGCTTTCTTT. This gives the protein CASSQIGNTEAFF.

The chain is built from TRBV27 and TRBJ2-5; no firm D call. With 4 bases removed from V and 8 bases from J, the gap between germline ends came to 14 bases. CDR3 size: 13 residues. Per germline, CDR1 MNHEY and CDR2 SMNVEV (reference sequence). CDR3 residues: CASSSSGPPTQYF. The CDR3, as DNA: TGTGCCAGCAGTTCGTCCGGGCCTCCCACCCAGTACTTC.

This chain connects TRBV9 to TRBJ2-7, with 9 bases that match TRBD1. CDR1 and CDR2 (germline): SGDLS, YYNGEE. The CDR3 length is 15 residues. V dropped 4 bases and J dropped 3; count of bases not matched to a gene: 8. The CDR3 loop is CASSPRQGVGYEQYF. Here the CDR3 DNA reads TGTGCCAGCAGCCCAAGACAGGGGGTTGGCTACGAGCAGTACTTC.

The genes are TRBV5-6 and TRBJ2-7; 15 bases line up with TRBD2. Trimming at V came to 3 bases and at J to 4 bases, leaving 5 bases not matched to a gene. This CDR3 has 16 amino acids. Germline values: CDR1 SGHDT, CDR2 YYEEEE. The CDR3, as DNA: TGTGCCAGCAGCTCCGGACTAGCGGGGGGGCTATACGAGCAGTACTTC. It is translated as CASSSGLAGGLYEQYF.

The chain joins TRBV28 to TRBJ2-5; D uncertain. Trimming left V 6 bases short and J 1 base short, with 12 bases between. Germline V CDR1 and CDR2: MDHEN, SYDVKM. The CDR3 consists of 14 residues. The CDR3 is CASSLRSVQETQYF. The CDR3 DNA reads TGTGCCAGCAGCCTACGATCAGTCCAAGAGACCCAGTACTTC.

The chain is built from TRBV19 and TRBJ2-7; 10 nucleotides line up with TRBD2. With V trimmed by 1 base and J by 5 bases, 5 bases remained unmatched. From germline, CDR1 is LNHDA and CDR2 SQIVND (reference sequence). The CDR3 has 15 residues. The CDR3 nucleotides are TGTGCCAGTAGTATAGCTTCCGGGACTAGCGACGAGCAGTACTTC. It is translated as CASSIASGTSDEQYF. The variable domain in full, completed from reference TRBV19 and TRBJ2-7, reads DGGITQSPKYLFRKEGQNVTLSCEQNLNHDAMYWYRQDPGQGLRLIYYSQIVNDFQKGDIAEGYSVSREKKESFPLTVTSAQKNPTAFYLCASSIASGTSDEQYFGPGTRLTVT.

CDR3 sequence reads: CASSQDEETAIYGYTF. DNA for the CDR3: TGTGCCAGCAGCCAAGATGAAGAGACAGCGATATATGGCTACACCTTC. The rearrangement joins TRBV4-2 to TRBJ1-2, with a tentative D call TRBD1 (5 bases). Germline assignment: CDR1 LGHNA and CDR2 YNFKEQ. The V and J ends lost 0 bases and 5 bases respectively, with 16 bases between them. The CDR3 consists of 16 residues.

The chain has TRBV5-1 and TRBJ2-3; possible D gene TRBD2, 5 bases. The CDR3 consists of 16 residues. CDR1 is SGHRS and CDR2 is YFSETQ in the germline V gene. Between the trimmed V and J ends, which lost 0 bases and 0 bases, there was a span of 11 bases. The CDR3 loop reads CASSLGGLLSTDTQYF. The DNA for the CDR3 is TGCGCCAGCAGCTTGGGTGGACTTCTAAGCACAGATACGCAGTATTTT.

This sequence joins TRBV7-2 and TRBJ1-1; no clear D gene. The CDR3 is 13 amino acids. From germline, CDR1 is SGHTA and CDR2 FQGNSA. With 1 base removed from V and 3 bases from J, the gap between germline ends came to 6 bases. This chain's CDR3 is CASSLERDTEAFF. Written as DNA, the CDR3 is TGTGCCAGCAGCTTAGAGCGAGACACTGAAGCTTTCTTT. The full variable domain, rest sourced from reference TRBV7-2 and TRBJ1-1, is GAGVSQSPSNKVTEKGKDVELRCDPISGHTALYWYRQSLGQGLEFLIYFQGNSAPDKSGLPSDRFSAERTGGSVSTLTIQRTQQEDSAVYLCASSLERDTEAFFGQGTRLTVV.

This chain links TRBV5-3 with TRBJ1-1; 10 bases match TRBD1. TRBV5-3 is labeled an ORF, and its function is uncertain. The CDR3 is 14 amino acids. Trimming took 4 bases from V and 7 from J; bases not matched to a gene: 7. The CDR3 DNA reads as TGTGCCAGAAGCCCCCCGGGACAGGGGATTGAAGCTTTCTTT. Translating gives CARSPPGQGIEAFF.

This clone has only one observation. This sequence joins TRBV27 and TRBJ2-5; TRBD1 matches at 10 bases. CDR1 is MNHEY, CDR2 SMNVEV, per germline (reference sequence). The ends lost 2 bases at V and 5 bases at J; junction bases unmatched: 5. The CDR3 consists of 15 residues. CDR3 region: CASSLRQGARETQYF. Written as DNA, the CDR3 is TGTGCCAGCAGTTTAAGACAGGGGGCGAGGGAGACCCAGTACTTC.

The chain links TRBV6-5 to TRBJ2-1, with 9 bases aligning to TRBD1. The CDR3 is 16 amino acids. Germline V gene data show CDR1 as MNHEY and CDR2 as SVGAGI. Trimming at V came to 2 bases and at J to 2 bases, leaving 4 bases not matched to a gene. CDR3 in amino acids: CASSYRGTGTYNEQFF. The CDR3 DNA reads TGTGCCAGCAGTTACAGGGGGACAGGGACCTACAATGAGCAGTTCTTC.